The entry below describes one T cell receptor beta chain. Its specificity is unknown. The sample belongs to a study of T cells after yellow fever vaccination. Germline V gene lookup returns CDR1 DFQATT and CDR2 SNEGSKA (reference sequence). The length of the CDR3 is 13 residues. The ends lost 3 bases at V and 2 bases at J; junction bases unmatched: 3. Study-level findings and limits: The study found a weaker secondary response that peaked faster, day 5 versus 15. Most clones from primary vaccination resurfaced after the booster (around 95% CD4, approximately 88% CD8). Across the CD4 and CD8 compartments, a small share of clonotypes was present in both.

Template-switching 5'RACE yielded the TCR cDNA; a universal primer site and UMIs were added in the process. One entry per CDR3 protein results from TCRdb running MiXCR on the 5' RACE reads. The sample contains under 550,000 distinct CDR3 sequences, 20% to 25% of which appear only once. The material was PBMCs, obtained more than 20 days after the first yellow fever vaccination. V is TRBV20-1 and J is TRBJ2-5, with 7 nucleotides matching TRBD2. The TCR was taken from a man between 18 and 29 years old who received the YFV17D yellow fever vaccine. The CDR3 DNA follows: TGCAGTGCTAGCGGGGGGATACAAGAGACCCAGTACTTC. Its protein product is CSASGGIQETQYF.